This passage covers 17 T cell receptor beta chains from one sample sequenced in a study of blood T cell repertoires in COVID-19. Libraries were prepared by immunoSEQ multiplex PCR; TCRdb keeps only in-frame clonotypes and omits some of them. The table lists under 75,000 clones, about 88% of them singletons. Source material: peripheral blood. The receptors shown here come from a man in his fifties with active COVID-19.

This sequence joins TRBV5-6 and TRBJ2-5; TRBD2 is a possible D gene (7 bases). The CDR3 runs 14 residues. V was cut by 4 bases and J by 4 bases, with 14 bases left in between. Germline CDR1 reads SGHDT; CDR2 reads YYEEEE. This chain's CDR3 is CASSPSAGAETQYF. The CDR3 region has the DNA TGTGCCAGCAGCCCCTCGGCGGGGGCAGAGACCCAGTACTTC.

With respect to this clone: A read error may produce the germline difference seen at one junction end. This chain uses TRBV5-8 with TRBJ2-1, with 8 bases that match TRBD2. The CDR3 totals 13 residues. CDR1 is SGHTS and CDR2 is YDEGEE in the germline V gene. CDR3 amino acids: CASSLVVSGETLF. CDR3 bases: TGTGCCAGCAGCTTGGTAGTTAGCGGGGAGACTCTCTTC.

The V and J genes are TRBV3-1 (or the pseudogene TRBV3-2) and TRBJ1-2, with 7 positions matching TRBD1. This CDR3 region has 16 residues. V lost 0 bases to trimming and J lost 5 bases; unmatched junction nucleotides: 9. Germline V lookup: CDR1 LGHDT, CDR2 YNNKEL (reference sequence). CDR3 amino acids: CASSQDIGQAWYGYTF. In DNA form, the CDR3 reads TGTGCCAGCAGCCAAGATATAGGACAGGCGTGGTATGGCTACACCTTC.

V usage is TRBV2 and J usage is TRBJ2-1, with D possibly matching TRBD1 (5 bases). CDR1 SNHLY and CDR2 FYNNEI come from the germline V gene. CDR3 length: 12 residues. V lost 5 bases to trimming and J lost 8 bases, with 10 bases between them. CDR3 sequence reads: CASSQDIYEQFF. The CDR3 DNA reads TGTGCCAGCAGTCAGGACATCTATGAGCAGTTCTTC.

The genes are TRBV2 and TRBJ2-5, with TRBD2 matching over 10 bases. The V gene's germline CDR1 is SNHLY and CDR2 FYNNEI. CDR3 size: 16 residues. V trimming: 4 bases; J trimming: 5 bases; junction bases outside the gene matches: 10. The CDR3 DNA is TGTGCCAGCAGTGCGAGAGCGGGGGGGCAATGGGAGACCCAGTACTTC. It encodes CASSARAGGQWETQYF.

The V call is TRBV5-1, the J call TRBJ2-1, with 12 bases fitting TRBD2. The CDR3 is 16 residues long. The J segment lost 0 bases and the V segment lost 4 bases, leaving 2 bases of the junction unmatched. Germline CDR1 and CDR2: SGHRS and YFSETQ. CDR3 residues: CASSVLAGGSYNEQFF. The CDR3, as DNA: TGCGCCAGCAGCGTACTAGCGGGGGGCTCCTACAATGAGCAGTTCTTC.

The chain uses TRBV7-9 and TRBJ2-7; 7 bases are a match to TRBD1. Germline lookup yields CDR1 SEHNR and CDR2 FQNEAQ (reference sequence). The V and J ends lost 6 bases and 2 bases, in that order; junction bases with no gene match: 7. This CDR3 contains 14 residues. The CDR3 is CASRARDSAYEQYF. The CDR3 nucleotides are TGTGCCAGCAGGGCCCGGGACAGCGCCTACGAGCAGTACTTC.

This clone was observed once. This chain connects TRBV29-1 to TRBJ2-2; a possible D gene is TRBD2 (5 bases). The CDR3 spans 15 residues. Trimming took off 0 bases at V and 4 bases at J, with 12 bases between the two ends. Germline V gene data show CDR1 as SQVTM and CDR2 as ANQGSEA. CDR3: CSVEDGLAPTGELFF. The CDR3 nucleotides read TGCAGCGTTGAAGATGGCCTAGCACCCACCGGGGAGCTGTTTTTT.

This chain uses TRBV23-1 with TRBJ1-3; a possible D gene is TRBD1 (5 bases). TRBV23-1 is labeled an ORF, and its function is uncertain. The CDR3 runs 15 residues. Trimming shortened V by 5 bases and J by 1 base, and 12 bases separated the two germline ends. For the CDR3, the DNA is TGCGCCAGCAGTTGGGGGGGAAAGTCTGGAAACACCATATATTTT. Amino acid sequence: CASSWGGKSGNTIYF.

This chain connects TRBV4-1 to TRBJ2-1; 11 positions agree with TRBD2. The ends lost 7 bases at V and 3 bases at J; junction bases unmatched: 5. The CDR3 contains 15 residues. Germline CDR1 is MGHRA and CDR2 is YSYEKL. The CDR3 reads CASKNSGGDYNEQFF. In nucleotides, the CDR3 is TGCGCCAGCAAGAATAGCGGGGGGGACTACAATGAGCAGTTCTTC.

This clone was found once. In DNA form, the CDR3 reads TGTGCCAGCAGCGTAGGGGAGAACGAGCAGTACTTC. It specifies CASSVGENEQYF. V is TRBV9 and J is TRBJ2-7; D perhaps matches TRBD2 (5 bases). Per germline, CDR1 SGDLS and CDR2 YYNGEE. Between the trimmed V and J ends, which lost 0 bases and 5 bases, there was a span of 6 bases. CDR3 length: 12 amino acids.

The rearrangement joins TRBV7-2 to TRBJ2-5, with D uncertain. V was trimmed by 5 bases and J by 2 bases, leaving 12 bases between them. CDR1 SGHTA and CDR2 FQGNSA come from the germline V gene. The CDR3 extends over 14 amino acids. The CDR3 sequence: CASSHDMPQETQYF. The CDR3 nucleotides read TGTGCCAGCAGCCACGACATGCCTCAAGAGACCCAGTACTTC.

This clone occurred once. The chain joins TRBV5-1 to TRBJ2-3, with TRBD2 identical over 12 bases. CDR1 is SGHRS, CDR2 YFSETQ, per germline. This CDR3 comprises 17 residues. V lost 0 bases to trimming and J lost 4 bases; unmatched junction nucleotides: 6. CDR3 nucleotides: TGCGCCAGCAGCTTGGGGACTAGCGGGGATATGTCAGATACGCAGTATTTT. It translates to CASSLGTSGDMSDTQYF.

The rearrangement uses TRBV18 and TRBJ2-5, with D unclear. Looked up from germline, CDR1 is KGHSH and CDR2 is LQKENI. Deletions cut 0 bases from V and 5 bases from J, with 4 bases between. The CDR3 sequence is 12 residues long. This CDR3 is CASSPPLETQYF. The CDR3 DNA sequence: TGTGCCAGCTCACCACCTCTGGAGACCCAGTACTTC.

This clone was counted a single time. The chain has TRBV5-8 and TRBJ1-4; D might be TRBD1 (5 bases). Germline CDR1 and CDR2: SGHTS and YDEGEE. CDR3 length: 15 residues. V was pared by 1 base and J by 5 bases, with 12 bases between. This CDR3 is CASSLPYRSNEKLFF. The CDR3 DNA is TGTGCCAGCAGCTTGCCCTACAGGTCGAATGAAAAACTGTTTTTT.

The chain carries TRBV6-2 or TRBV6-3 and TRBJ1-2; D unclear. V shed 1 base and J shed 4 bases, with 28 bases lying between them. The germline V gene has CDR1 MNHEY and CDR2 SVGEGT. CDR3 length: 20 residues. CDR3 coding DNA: TGTGCCAGCAGTTACTTCGGGTCACGGGTGGCTTGGAACAAAGGCTATGGCTACACCTTC. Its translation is CASSYFGSRVAWNKGYGYTF.

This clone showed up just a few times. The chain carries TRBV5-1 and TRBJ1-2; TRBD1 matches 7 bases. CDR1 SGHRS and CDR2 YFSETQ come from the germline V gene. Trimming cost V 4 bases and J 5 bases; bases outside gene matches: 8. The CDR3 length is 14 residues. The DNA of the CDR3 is TGCGCCAGCAGCCTCGGGACAGCGGCATATGGCTACACCTTC. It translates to CASSLGTAAYGYTF.